The 23 T cell receptor beta chains given below trace back to one sample, sequenced in a study of blood T cell repertoires in COVID-19. The assay was immunoSEQ multiplex PCR, and TCRdb's table has in-frame clones only and misses some. The table has about 150,000 clones, around four fifths seen once; the top ten hold roughly 18%. The sequencing input was peripheral blood. These receptors came from a woman aged 70-85 years who had recovered from COVID-19.

The V and J genes are TRBV6-5 and TRBJ1-1, with 9 bases aligning to TRBD1. Germline loops: CDR1 MNHEY, CDR2 SVGAGI. CDR3 length equals 14 residues. Germline trimming cut 6 bases from V and 3 bases from J; bases unmatched to any gene: 5. The CDR3 loop is CASRTGGFYTEAFF. CDR3 bases: TGTGCCAGCAGAACAGGGGGCTTTTACACTGAAGCTTTCTTT.

The genes are TRBV7-3 and TRBJ1-2; 10 nucleotides agree with TRBD1. The CDR3 spans 13 residues. With V trimmed by 4 bases and J by 10 bases, 6 bases remained unmatched. Looked up from germline, CDR1 is SGHTA and CDR2 is FQGTGA. The CDR3 region is CASSSTGGADYTF. The CDR3 DNA is TGTGCCAGCAGCTCGACAGGGGGCGCTGACTACACCTTC.

The rearrangement joins TRBV5-1 to TRBJ1-6; no reliable D call. V gave up 0 bases and J gave up 8 bases, with 12 bases separating them. Germline CDR1 reads SGHRS; CDR2 reads YFSETQ. The CDR3 contains 15 residues. In nucleotides, the CDR3 is TGCGCCAGCAGCTTGGGTCCCAAGAGGGATTCACCCCTCCACTTT. As protein: CASSLGPKRDSPLHF.

This chain uses TRBV20-1 with TRBJ1-1; a weak D match, TRBD1 (6 bases). The CDR3 is 11 amino acids. CDR1 DFQATT and CDR2 SNEGSKA come from the germline V gene (reference sequence). Trimming stripped 1 base from V and 7 bases from J, with 7 bases between. CDR3 protein: CSARGQVEAFF. Written as DNA, the CDR3 is TGCAGTGCTAGAGGACAGGTTGAAGCTTTCTTT.

This chain links TRBV6-5 with TRBJ1-2, with TRBD1 as a possible D gene (5 bases). Germline loops: CDR1 MNHEY, CDR2 SVGAGI. V was shortened by 5 bases and J by 9 bases, with 16 bases between the two germline ends. CDR3 size: 13 residues. CDR3 DNA: TGTGCCAGCAGTCCCGGGACTCCCCAGCGCTACACCTTC. Translated, it gives CASSPGTPQRYTF.

This chain joins TRBV5-6 and TRBJ2-7; 7 bases map to TRBD1. Germline CDR1 reads SGHDT; CDR2 reads YYEEEE. The CDR3 is made up of 14 amino acids. V lost 4 bases, J lost 0 bases, and 4 bases stayed unmatched. The CDR3 here is CASSQGQASYEQYF. In nucleotides, the CDR3 is TGTGCCAGCAGCCAAGGACAGGCCTCCTACGAGCAGTACTTC.

The rearrangement uses TRBV9 and TRBJ1-2, with D maybe TRBD1 (6 bases). The CDR3 length is 13 residues. V was pared by 6 bases and J by 2 bases, with 11 bases between. Germline V gene data show CDR1 as SGDLS and CDR2 as YYNGEE. The CDR3 DNA reads TGTGCCAGCACCGGTACAGGGAACTATGGCTACACCTTC. It yields the protein CASTGTGNYGYTF.

This chain connects TRBV5-1 to TRBJ2-5; D remains unclear. CDR3 length: 12 amino acids. The germline CDR1 and CDR2 sequences are SGHRS and YFSETQ. Trimming cost V 2 bases and J 5 bases, with 7 bases left between them. The CDR3 is CASSLTVETQYF. The CDR3 DNA reads as TGCGCCAGCAGCTTAACGGTCGAGACCCAGTACTTC. Full variable domain (rest looked up from reference TRBV5-1 and TRBJ2-5): KAGVTQTPRYLIKTRGQQVTLSCSPISGHRSVSWYQQTPGQGLQFLFEYFSETQRNKGNFPGRFSGRQFSNSRSEMNVSTLELGDSALYLCASSLTVETQYFGPGTRLLVL.

The V and J genes are TRBV5-6 and TRBJ1-1; D not certain. CDR1 and CDR2 (germline): SGHDT, YYEEEE. With 0 bases removed from V and 1 base from J, the gap between germline ends came to 13 bases. CDR3 size: 16 residues. CDR3 DNA sequence: TGTGCCAGCAGCTTGGTCGGCGGACTGTGGAACACTGAAGCTTTCTTT. Translated: CASSLVGGLWNTEAFF.

This clone came up once. V is TRBV7-2 and J is TRBJ1-2, with 7 nucleotides matching TRBD1. The germline V gene encodes CDR1 SGHTA and CDR2 FQGNSA. This CDR3 region has 16 residues. The J segment lost 4 bases and the V segment lost 5 bases, leaving 13 bases of the junction unmatched. The CDR3 loop reads CASSPRTGYLSYGYTF. For the CDR3, the DNA is TGTGCCAGCAGCCCCCGGACAGGCTACTTATCCTATGGCTACACCTTC. Full variable domain (missing parts from reference TRBV7-2 and TRBJ1-2): GAGVSQSPSNKVTEKGKDVELRCDPISGHTALYWYRQSLGQGLEFLIYFQGNSAPDKSGLPSDRFSAERTGGSVSTLTIQRTQQEDSAVYLCASSPRTGYLSYGYTFGSGTRLTVV.

V and J are TRBV5-4 and TRBJ1-4; 10 nucleotides align to TRBD1. CDR3 length: 16 amino acids. The germline CDR1 and CDR2 sequences are SGHNT and YYREEE (reference sequence). Trimming at V came to 4 bases and at J to 4 bases, leaving 7 bases not matched to a gene. The CDR3 here is CASSTGTGASNEKLFF. CDR3 DNA sequence: TGTGCCAGCAGCACCGGGACAGGGGCCAGTAATGAAAAACTGTTTTTT.

The V gene is TRBV15, the J gene TRBJ2-5; D perhaps matches TRBD2 (5 bases). In germline, CDR1 is LNHNV, CDR2 YYDKDF (reference sequence). V lost 1 base to trimming and J lost 5 bases, with 5 bases between them. This CDR3 is 12 amino acids long. The CDR3 region is CATSRAGETQYF. CDR3 bases: TGTGCCACCAGCAGAGCGGGGGAGACCCAGTACTTC.

V usage is TRBV5-1 and J usage is TRBJ1-4; 7 bases match TRBD1. The trim removed 4 bases at V and 7 bases at J, leaving 10 bases unmatched. Germline values: CDR1 SGHRS, CDR2 YFSETQ. The CDR3 length is 15 residues. The CDR3 spells CASSEGTAGGEKLFF. DNA of the CDR3: TGCGCCAGCAGCGAGGGGACAGCCGGGGGTGAAAAACTGTTTTTT.

This chain uses TRBV2 with TRBJ2-3, with D unclear. Germline V CDR1 and CDR2: SNHLY, FYNNEI. Trimming left V 4 bases short and J 10 bases short, with 12 bases between. This CDR3 has 12 residues. The CDR3 loop is CASSVGDSAQYF. As DNA, the CDR3 is TGTGCCAGCAGTGTAGGAGATTCGGCGCAGTATTTT.

This clone has just a few counts. This rearrangement joins TRBV7-3 to TRBJ2-5, with 8 bases identical to TRBD2. Germline loops: CDR1 SGHTA, CDR2 FQGTGA. The CDR3 sequence is 13 residues long. J was trimmed by 14 bases and V by 4 bases; bases with no gene match: 12. The CDR3 loop reads CASSSPGIAGPYF. CDR3 bases: TGTGCCAGCAGCTCCCCTGGGATAGCGGGACCTTACTTC.

This clone is a singleton in its sample. The rearrangement joins TRBV6-6 to TRBJ1-2, with D maybe TRBD1 (6 bases). Germline values: CDR1 MNHNY, CDR2 SVGAGI (reference sequence). The V end lost 2 bases, the J end lost 6 bases, and 13 bases lay between the germline ends. This CDR3 contains 14 residues. The CDR3 sequence: CASSYEAGADGYTF. Here the CDR3 DNA reads TGTGCCAGCAGTTACGAGGCAGGGGCTGATGGCTACACCTTC.

The rearrangement links TRBV7-6 to TRBJ1-2, with TRBD1 matching over 10 bases. This CDR3 comprises 15 residues. J was trimmed by 4 bases and V by 4 bases; bases with no gene match: 6. CDR1 is SGHVS, CDR2 FNYEAQ, per germline. CDR3: CASSSDRGRGYGYTF. CDR3 sequence (DNA): TGTGCCAGCAGCTCTGACAGGGGGCGCGGCTATGGCTACACCTTC.

The chain recombines TRBV7-6 with TRBJ1-1, with a possible D match to TRBD1 (6 bases). V was pared by 5 bases and J by 4 bases, with 14 bases between. Germline V lookup: CDR1 SGHVS, CDR2 FNYEAQ. The CDR3 is 14 residues long. CDR3 DNA sequence: TGTGCCAGCAGCCGGACAGAGGCCGGCACTGAAGCTTTCTTT. Translating gives CASSRTEAGTEAFF.

The chain has TRBV24-1 and TRBJ2-5, with D perhaps TRBD1 (6 bases). There are 15 residues in the CDR3. Germline lookup yields CDR1 KGHDR and CDR2 SFDVKD. V was cut by 1 base and J by 1 base, with 9 bases left in between. CDR3 sequence reads: CATSDFGGLQETQYF. CDR3 DNA sequence: TGTGCCACCAGTGATTTTGGGGGCCTCCAAGAGACCCAGTACTTC.

V usage is TRBV5-4 and J usage is TRBJ1-2; no reliable D call. This CDR3 comprises 14 residues. CDR1 is SGHNT and CDR2 is YYREEE in the germline V gene (reference sequence). The germline V and J ends were trimmed by 4 bases and 4 bases, with 14 bases remaining between them. The CDR3 reads CASSPPERGYGYTF. DNA for the CDR3: TGTGCCAGCAGCCCCCCGGAGCGAGGCTATGGCTACACCTTC.

In its sample, this clone was seen a few times. This sequence joins TRBV9 and TRBJ2-4, with 7 positions matching TRBD1. This CDR3 has 15 residues. Germline V gene lookup returns CDR1 SGDLS and CDR2 YYNGEE. V was pared by 0 bases and J by 5 bases, with 5 bases of the junction left unmatched. The CDR3 sequence is CASSVGGQPENIQYF. The CDR3 nucleotides are TGTGCCAGCAGCGTAGGGGGACAGCCGGAAAACATTCAGTACTTC.

The V and J genes are TRBV12-5 and TRBJ2-4, with a tentative D call TRBD1 (6 bases). Per germline, CDR1 LGHNT and CDR2 FRNRAP. V was clipped by 6 bases and J by 5 bases, with 17 bases between them. The CDR3 is made up of 15 amino acids. DNA for the CDR3: TGTGCTAGTGGACCCTCCACAGGGTCGGAAAACATTCAGTACTTC. Translation: CASGPSTGSENIQYF.

The chain combines TRBV6-5 with TRBJ1-5; TRBD1 is a possible D gene (5 bases). This CDR3 contains 14 residues. Between the trimmed V and J ends, which lost 6 bases and 4 bases, there was a span of 13 bases. The V gene's germline CDR1 is MNHEY and CDR2 SVGAGI. The CDR3 protein is CASRNWGVNQPQHF. In nucleotides, the CDR3 is TGTGCCAGCAGGAACTGGGGGGTAAATCAGCCCCAGCATTTT.